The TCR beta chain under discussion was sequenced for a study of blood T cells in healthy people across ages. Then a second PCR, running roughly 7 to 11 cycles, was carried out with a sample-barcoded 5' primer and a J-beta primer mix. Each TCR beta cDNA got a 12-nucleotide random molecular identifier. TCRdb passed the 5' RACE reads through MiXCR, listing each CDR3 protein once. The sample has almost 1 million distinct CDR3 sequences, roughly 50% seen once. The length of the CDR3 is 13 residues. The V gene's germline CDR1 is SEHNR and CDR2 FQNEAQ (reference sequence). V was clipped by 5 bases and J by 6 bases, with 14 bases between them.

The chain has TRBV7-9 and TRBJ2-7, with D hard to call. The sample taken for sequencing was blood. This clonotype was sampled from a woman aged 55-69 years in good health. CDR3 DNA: TGTGCCAGCAGCCCGGACCCCGTCGGCGAGCAGTACTTC. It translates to CASSPDPVGEQYF.